One and the same sample provided the 27 T cell receptor beta chains below, sequenced in a study of long-term antiretroviral therapy in people with HIV. The authors ran the immunoSEQ assay, v3.0, at survey level. Some clones are missing from TCRdb's copy, which holds only in-frame ones; the method was immunoSEQ multiplex PCR. The table has about 35,000 clones, about three quarters seen once. Sequencing used unsorted PBMCs, obtained 2 years after starting antiretroviral therapy. The source of these receptors is a woman between 50 and 59 years old with HIV.

This rearrangement joins TRBV19 to TRBJ2-1; D is uncertain. The CDR3 consists of 13 residues. Looked up from germline, CDR1 is LNHDA and CDR2 is SQIVND (reference sequence). Trimming stripped 10 bases from V and 0 bases from J, with 10 bases between. CDR3 sequence reads: CATTAVSYNEQFF. For the CDR3, the DNA is TGTGCCACTACGGCTGTCTCCTACAATGAGCAGTTCTTC.

This clone was counted only a few times. V usage is TRBV6-5 and J usage is TRBJ1-6; the D gene is possibly TRBD1 (5 bases). V was pared by 2 bases and J by 14 bases, with 7 bases between. Germline-derived CDR1 and CDR2 are MNHEY and SVGAGI. This CDR3 has 11 amino acids. CDR3 in amino acids: CASSYRGALHF. The CDR3 DNA reads TGTGCCAGCAGTTACAGAGGGGCCCTCCACTTT.

The chain employs TRBV9 and TRBJ2-1, with D maybe TRBD2 (6 bases). V was shortened by 7 bases and J by 2 bases, with 16 bases between the two germline ends. Germline loops: CDR1 SGDLS, CDR2 YYNGEE. CDR3 length: 15 residues. CDR3 residues: CASRNPGLPYNEQFF. The DNA for the CDR3 is TGTGCCAGCCGTAATCCGGGACTTCCCTACAATGAGCAGTTCTTC. The full variable domain, in which reference TRBV9 and TRBJ2-1 provide the parts outside the CDR3, is DSGVTQTPKHLITATGQRVTLRCSPRSGDLSVYWYQQSLDQGLQFLIQYYNGEERAKGNILERFSAQQFPDLHSELNLSSLELGDSALYFCASRNPGLPYNEQFFGPGTRLTVL.

Judged by abundance, this clone is medium-sized. V is TRBV28 and J is TRBJ1-5; D gene unclear. V dropped 7 bases and J dropped 0 bases, with 13 bases sitting between them. The CDR3 extends over 15 amino acids. Germline CDR1 is MDHEN and CDR2 is SYDVKM. The CDR3 sequence is CASTTTVYSNQPQHF. CDR3 DNA sequence: TGTGCCAGCACCACAACCGTCTATAGCAATCAGCCCCAGCATTTT.

This clone was found once. The chain employs TRBV19 and TRBJ1-2; D remains ambiguous. CDR1 and CDR2 (germline): LNHDA, SQIVND (reference sequence). The germline V and J ends were trimmed by 5 bases and 1 base, with 14 bases remaining between them. The CDR3 loop spans 15 amino acids. CDR3 protein: CASSAGASSNYGYTF. The CDR3 coding sequence is TGTGCCAGTAGTGCCGGAGCATCGAGTAACTATGGCTACACCTTC. Combining the CDR3 with reference TRBV19 and TRBJ1-2 gives the whole variable domain DGGITQSPKYLFRKEGQNVTLSCEQNLNHDAMYWYRQDPGQGLRLIYYSQIVNDFQKGDIAEGYSVSREKKESFPLTVTSAQKNPTAFYLCASSAGASSNYGYTFGSGTRLTVV.

The chain joins TRBV7-3 to TRBJ2-2; tentatively, D is TRBD1 or TRBD2 (6 bases each). Germline loops: CDR1 SGHTA, CDR2 FQGTGA. V was shortened by 2 bases and J by 4 bases, with 14 bases between the two germline ends. The CDR3 runs 16 residues. CDR3 coding DNA: TGTGCCAGCAGCTTAGGTTACGGGGGCTCCACCGGGGAGCTGTTTTTT. Translated: CASSLGYGGSTGELFF.

The V and J genes are TRBV29-1 and TRBJ2-2; 8 bases map to TRBD2. The CDR3 has 13 residues. In germline, CDR1 is SQVTM, CDR2 ANQGSEA. V lost 1 base, J lost 6 bases, and 1 base stayed unmatched. CDR3 sequence (DNA): TGCAGCGTTGAAGTAGCGGGGCCCGGGGAGCTGTTTTTT. It yields the protein CSVEVAGPGELFF.

This chain links TRBV2 with TRBJ1-2; the D gene is possibly TRBD1 (6 bases). This CDR3 contains 13 residues. Per the germline V gene, CDR1 is SNHLY and CDR2 is FYNNEI. Trimming took off 5 bases at V and 8 bases at J, with 15 bases between the two ends. The DNA for the CDR3 is TGTGCCAGCAGTCTGCTTAGGGGGGGAGGCTACACCTTC. It encodes CASSLLRGGGYTF. Full variable domain (rest looked up from reference TRBV2 and TRBJ1-2): EPEVTQTPSHQVTQMGQEVILRCVPISNHLYFYWYRQILGQKVEFLVSFYNNEISEKSEIFDDQFSVERPDGSNFTLKIRSTKLEDSAMYFCASSLLRGGGYTFGSGTRLTVV.

The chain carries TRBV6-1 and TRBJ1-1; TRBD1 matches 11 bases. Losses at the gene ends were 6 bases for V and 4 bases for J; bases not matched to a gene: 4. Germline assignment: CDR1 MNHNS and CDR2 SASEGT. The CDR3 runs to 14 residues. The CDR3 is CASRGTGGFTEAFF. The CDR3 bases are TGTGCCAGCAGGGGGACAGGGGGTTTCACTGAAGCTTTCTTT.

This sequence joins TRBV19 and TRBJ1-5; D is possibly TRBD1 (6 bases). The ends were cut back, 5 bases at V and 7 bases at J, with 9 bases in the middle. This CDR3 contains 12 residues. The germline V gene encodes CDR1 LNHDA and CDR2 SQIVND (reference sequence). CDR3 sequence: CASSSRGQPQHF. For the CDR3, the DNA is TGTGCCAGTAGTTCCAGGGGCCAGCCCCAGCATTTT.

The chain carries TRBV10-1 and TRBJ2-7, with D tentatively TRBD1 (5 bases). This CDR3 comprises 15 residues. Germline assignment: CDR1 WNHNN and CDR2 SYGVQD (reference sequence). With 6 bases removed from V and 3 bases from J, the gap between germline ends came to 18 bases. CDR3 loop: CASRSRQFWVYEQYF. The CDR3 nucleotides are TGCGCCAGCAGAAGCCGACAGTTTTGGGTCTACGAGCAGTACTTC.

The chain combines TRBV4-2 with TRBJ2-1; either TRBD1 or TRBD2 may fit D (5 bases each). The CDR3 loop spans 13 amino acids. The V end lost 10 bases, the J end lost 9 bases, and 19 bases lay between the germline ends. CDR1 is LGHNA and CDR2 is YNFKEQ in the germline V gene. The CDR3: CATKASRDVEQFF. Here the CDR3 DNA reads TGTGCCACCAAGGCGAGCAGGGACGTTGAGCAGTTCTTC.

V gene TRBV7-2 combines with J gene TRBJ2-1; 10 bases line up with TRBD1. Germline CDR1 is SGHTA and CDR2 is FQGNSA. After removal of 6 bases from V and 7 bases from J, the junction contained 9 bases not matched to a gene. The CDR3 runs to 15 residues. CDR3 DNA: TGTGCCAGCAGTTATACCGGGACAGGGGTGAATGAGCAGTTCTTC. This encodes CASSYTGTGVNEQFF.

The chain recombines TRBV12-5 with TRBJ2-7; 9 bases fit TRBD1. The CDR3 consists of 15 residues. CDR1 and CDR2 from the germline V gene are LGHNT and FRNRAP. Trimming removed 6 bases from V and 2 bases from J; junction bases left unmatched: 8. CDR3 sequence: CASGLTQGATYEQYV. Here the CDR3 DNA reads TGTGCTAGTGGCCTCACACAGGGGGCAACCTACGAGCAGTACGTC.

Of note for this clone: Other DNA variants within this sample encode the same CDR3. This sequence joins TRBV30 and TRBJ1-5; D gene uncertain. The germline V gene encodes CDR1 GTSNPN and CDR2 SVGIG (reference sequence). The CDR3 is 13 amino acids. Between the trimmed V and J ends, which lost 0 bases and 7 bases, there was a span of 10 bases. CDR3: CAWSVGGNQPQHF. CDR3 nucleotide sequence: TGTGCCTGGAGTGTAGGAGGGAACCAGCCCCAGCATTTT.

The gene calls are TRBV15 and TRBJ1-5; D perhaps matches TRBD1 (5 bases). This CDR3 has 14 residues. The V gene's germline CDR1 is LNHNV and CDR2 YYDKDF (reference sequence). V was shortened by 5 bases and J by 2 bases, with 10 bases between the two germline ends. The CDR3 is CATSGGLGNQPQHF. In DNA, the CDR3 is TGTGCCACCAGCGGGGGGTTAGGCAATCAGCCCCAGCATTTT.

CDR3 in DNA: TGTGCCTGGAGCAGGGGTGATGAGCAGTTCTTC. The encoded protein is CAWSRGDEQFF. The gene calls are TRBV30 and TRBJ2-1; maybe TRBD1 (6 bases). The CDR3 is 11 amino acids. Germline loops: CDR1 GTSNPN, CDR2 SVGIG (reference sequence). The V gene lost 3 bases and the J gene lost 8 bases, with 8 bases spanning the gap.

This clone was observed a handful of times. V usage is TRBV19 and J usage is TRBJ2-2, with D unresolved. There are 14 residues in the CDR3. CDR1 LNHDA and CDR2 SQIVND come from the germline V gene (reference sequence). V was shortened by 1 base and J by 6 bases, with 9 bases between the two germline ends. CDR3 sequence reads: CASSIGLGPGELFF. The CDR3 DNA reads TGTGCCAGTAGTATAGGTTTGGGTCCCGGGGAGCTGTTTTTT.

V and J are TRBV4-1 and TRBJ2-1; tentative D call: TRBD2 (6 bases). Trimming took off 6 bases at V and 9 bases at J, with 24 bases between the two ends. The CDR3 has 16 residues. Germline V gene sequence: CDR1 MGHRA, CDR2 YSYEKL. CDR3 sequence (DNA): TGCGCCAGCAGACCGACTTGGAGGGATCGGGAACTTGAGCAGTTCTTC. Amino acid sequence: CASRPTWRDRELEQFF.

The CDR3 sequence is CASGRGTEAFF. In DNA form, the CDR3 reads TGTGCCAGCGGCCGGGGCACTGAAGCTTTCTTT. This chain connects TRBV25-1 to TRBJ1-1, with D hard to call. Germline CDR1 is MGHDK and CDR2 is SYGVNS. Trimming removed 8 bases at V and 4 bases at J, with 8 bases between. This CDR3 has 11 amino acids.

The J gene is TRBJ2-1, the V gene TRBV19, with TRBD2 as a possible D gene (6 bases). The V end lost 5 bases, the J end lost 7 bases, and 12 bases lay between the germline ends. The CDR3 sequence is 13 residues long. Germline loops: CDR1 LNHDA, CDR2 SQIVND (reference sequence). This CDR3 is CASSDTGGNEQFF. For the CDR3, the DNA is TGTGCCAGTAGTGATACAGGAGGGAATGAGCAGTTCTTC.

This CDR3 reads CAWSVGGDNSPLHF. CDR3 bases: TGTGCCTGGAGTGTGGGCGGTGATAATTCACCCCTCCACTTT. The chain recombines TRBV30 with TRBJ1-6; the D is unclear. The germline V gene encodes CDR1 GTSNPN and CDR2 SVGIG (reference sequence). The CDR3 is 14 residues long. Trimming pared 0 bases from V and 5 bases from J, leaving 8 bases between.

The V gene is TRBV9, the J gene TRBJ2-2; no clear D. Germline values: CDR1 SGDLS, CDR2 YYNGEE. CDR3 size: 14 residues. V was cut by 0 bases and J by 2 bases, with 5 bases left in between. The CDR3 here is CASSVASNTGELFF. The CDR3 bases are TGTGCCAGCAGCGTAGCCTCTAACACCGGGGAGCTGTTTTTT.

The chain employs TRBV11-2 and TRBJ2-5; D gene uncertain. The CDR3 runs to 14 residues. Trimming left V 1 base short and J 7 bases short, with 13 bases between. CDR1 and CDR2 (germline): SGHAT, FQNNGV. Written as DNA, the CDR3 is TGTGCCAGCAGCTTAGGGTCTGGCCCGACGACCCAGTACTTC. It codes for CASSLGSGPTTQYF.

The V gene is TRBV7-2, the J gene TRBJ2-3; 8 bases are a match to TRBD2. The ends lost 0 bases at V and 5 bases at J; junction bases unmatched: 4. This CDR3 is built from 15 residues. The germline CDR1 and CDR2 sequences are SGHTA and FQGNSA. CDR3 sequence (DNA): TGTGCCAGCAGCTTAGCGGCTAGCGGGCAAGATACGCAGTATTTT. This gives the protein CASSLAASGQDTQYF.

The chain joins TRBV4-1 to TRBJ2-3; perhaps TRBD2 as D (6 bases). CDR3 length: 17 amino acids. The germline V gene encodes CDR1 MGHRA and CDR2 YSYEKL. The ends were cut back, 0 bases at V and 2 bases at J, with 15 bases in the middle. The CDR3, as DNA: TGCGCCAGCAGCCAAGATCGTAATAGCGGCACCACAGATACGCAGTATTTT. This sequence encodes CASSQDRNSGTTDTQYF.

The gene calls are TRBV7-8 and TRBJ1-2; D perhaps matches TRBD1 (5 bases). Per the germline V gene, CDR1 is SGHVS and CDR2 is FQNEAQ. Trimming removed 3 bases from V and 4 bases from J, with 6 bases in between. The CDR3 has 12 amino acids. The CDR3 coding sequence is TGTGCCAGCAGCTTTGACAGCTATGGCTACACCTTC. This codes for CASSFDSYGYTF.